The clone carrying this T cell receptor (beta chain) was found a few times. No antigen is known for it. The length of the CDR3 is 13 residues. V was clipped by 1 base and J by 5 bases, with 8 bases between them. Looked up from germline, CDR1 is SGHAT and CDR2 is FQDESV (reference sequence). The sample comes from a study of cytomegalovirus exposure and HLA in healthy donors. Study results and limitations: Earlier findings revealed that most TCR beta V segments proved productive either about 87% or about 30% of the time.

PCR used 60 Vbeta primers and 13 Jbeta primers. Clones were sequenced by immunoSEQ multiplex PCR, and TCRdb holds only the in-frame ones, with some missing. In the table there are 100,000 to 150,000 clones, 65% to 90% of which are singletons. The chain is built from TRBV11-1 and TRBJ1-1; D is uncertain. Sequenced sample: PBMCs. The receptor's source is a male donor in good health and CMV-seropositive. For the CDR3, the DNA is TGTGCCAGCAGCTTAGAGTCGGGGACTGAAGCTTTCTTT. The encoded protein is CASSLESGTEAFF.